These T cell receptor beta chains were read from a single sample in a study of T cell responses to AZD1222 COVID-19 vaccine. Produced via immunoSEQ multiplex PCR; TCRdb's table is partial and in-frame only. Of tens of thousands of clones listed, roughly 84% are singletons. The sample consisted of peripheral blood, taken on day 0 of AZD1222 vaccination. Receptors were obtained from an adult in good health. CDR3s include the opening cysteine and the closing phenylalanine or tryptophan. A D gene is named only where the DNA matches it firmly. Only some rows state a clone size, as once, few, many or a class for expanded clones.

.	TRBV6-5	TRBJ2-3	14	TRBD1	TGTGCCAGCAGTTTGGGACAGGCGGCAGATACGCAGTATTTT	CASSLGQAADTQYF
.	TRBV7-2	TRBJ2-7	15	.	TGTGCCAGCAGCTTATTTGAGGCACCTTACTACGAGCAGTACTTC	CASSLFEAPYYEQYF
.	TRBV6-1	TRBJ1-1	14	.	TGTGCCAGCAGTGAAGCTTCGTGGAACACTGAAGCTTTCTTT	CASSEASWNTEAFF
.	TRBV21-1	TRBJ1-1	13	.	TGTGCCAGCAGCAAGCAGGGTCGCTACGAAGCTTTCTTT	CASSKQGRYEAFF
few	TRBV6-5	TRBJ1-1	14	TRBD1	TGTGCCAGCACTTTACTCTCAGGGGGCACTGAAGCTTTCTTT	CASTLLSGGTEAFF
few	TRBV5-5	TRBJ1-3	15	TRBD1	TGTGCCAGCAGCCGTGGCGGGACAGATGGAAACACCATATATTTT	CASSRGGTDGNTIYF
few	TRBV6-2/TRBV6-3	TRBJ1-2	12	.	TGTGCCAGCAGTTACATAAGCTATGGCTACACCTTC	CASSYISYGYTF
.	TRBV2	TRBJ2-1	17	TRBD2	TGTGCCAGCAGTGTTCCTCGGAAGCGGGAGGGCCGGGGGGAGCAGTTCTTC	CASSVPRKREGRGEQFF
.	TRBV2	TRBJ1-4	12	.	TGTGCCAGCAGTGAGGATCGGGGGTTTCTGTTTTTT	CASSEDRGFLFF
.	TRBV5-8	TRBJ1-3	15	.	TGTGCCAGCACCCGCAGGTTTTACTCTGGAAACACCATATATTTT	CASTRRFYSGNTIYF
.	TRBV5-1	TRBJ2-3	12	TRBD2	TGCGCCAGCAGCCTGGGACTAGCGGTGCAGTATTTT	CASSLGLAVQYF
.	TRBV28	TRBJ1-6	16	.	TGTGCCAGCAGTTTAGTTCTGGGGAGCCCTAATTCACCCCTCCACTTT	CASSLVLGSPNSPLHF
.	TRBV5-4	TRBJ2-2	16	.	TGTGCCAGCAGTTTTCCGGGAGCTTCGAACACCGGGGAGCTGTTTTTT	CASSFPGASNTGELFF
.	TRBV2	TRBJ1-1	11	.	TGTGCCAGCAGTGAACTCACGGTAGCTTTCTTT	CASSELTVAFF
.	TRBV9	TRBJ1-5	15	.	TGTGCCAGCAGCGAGGGGGGCTGGGGCAATCAGCCCCAGCATTTT	CASSEGGWGNQPQHF
.	TRBV15	TRBJ2-1	16	TRBD1	TGTGCCACCAGCAACCGGGACAGCGACGGTCACAATGAGCAGTTCTTC	CATSNRDSDGHNEQFF
.	TRBV7-2	TRBJ1-1	15	.	TGTGCCAGCAGCTCACCTCAGGGAGGTAGGACTGAAGCTTTCTTT	CASSSPQGGRTEAFF
.	TRBV4-1	TRBJ2-1	20	.	TGCGCCAGCAGCCAAGATCGGGTGGGTCTGACTCGGAATCAATACAATGAGCAGTTCTTC	CASSQDRVGLTRNQYNEQFF
.	TRBV18	TRBJ1-5	17	.	TGTGCCAGCTCACCCCGAGCAGCCGCGAATAGCAATCAGCCCCAGCATTTT	CASSPRAAANSNQPQHF
.	TRBV12-5	TRBJ2-3	19	TRBD1	TGTGCTAGTGGTTTGGTACGCCGGTGGGCAGGGGGAAACCCAGATACGCAGTATTTT	CASGLVRRWAGGNPDTQYF
.	TRBV5-1	TRBJ2-6	14	.	TGCGCCAGCAGCGACCTCTCTGGGGCCAACGTCCTGACTTTC	CASSDLSGANVLTF
once	TRBV15	TRBJ1-2	14	TRBD1	TGTGCCACCAGCATTGACAGGGGATCCTATGGCTACACCTTC	CATSIDRGSYGYTF
.	TRBV30	TRBJ1-5	16	TRBD1	TGTGCCGCAACCGCCGGGGACAGATATAGCAATCAGCCCCAGCATTTT	CAATAGDRYSNQPQHF
.	TRBV6-4	TRBJ2-6	16	.	TGTGCCAGCAGTGACTTTACAGGTGCTGGGGCCAACGTCCTGACTTTC	CASSDFTGAGANVLTF
.	TRBV7-2	TRBJ2-5	14	.	TGTGCCAGCAGCTTAGGGGGGTTGGTGGAGACCCAGTACTTC	CASSLGGLVETQYF
.	TRBV6-5	TRBJ2-7	15	.	TGTGCCAGCAGTTACTCGAGGGACTCCGCCTACGAGCAGTACTTC	CASSYSRDSAYEQYF
.	TRBV11-2	TRBJ2-2	14	.	TGTGCCAGCAGCTTAAACCCAGGGACCGGGGAGCTGTTTTTT	CASSLNPGTGELFF
.	TRBV19	TRBJ1-5	16	.	TGTGCCAGTAGTATATGGGCAGGGAATAGCAATCAGCCCCAGCATTTT	CASSIWAGNSNQPQHF
.	TRBV7-6	TRBJ1-3	14	.	TGTGCCAGCAGCCCAGGGGTTGGGGGAAACACCATATATTTT	CASSPGVGGNTIYF
once	TRBV7-2	TRBJ1-1	13	.	TGTGCCAGCAGCTTAGGCATGAACACTGAAGCTTTCTTT	CASSLGMNTEAFF
.	TRBV25-1	TRBJ2-3	13	.	TGTGCCAGCAGTGAAGGGAGCACAGATACGCAGTATTTT	CASSEGSTDTQYF
.	TRBV7-8	TRBJ1-2	18	.	TGTGCCAGCAGCCCTTTATGGCGGGGGGACAACCGGGTGGGTGGCTACACCTTC	CASSPLWRGDNRVGGYTF
.	TRBV19	TRBJ2-2	14	.	TGTGCCAGTAGTCTGGGATCCGACACCGGGGAGCTGTTTTTT	CASSLGSDTGELFF
.	TRBV27	TRBJ1-1	13	.	TGTGCCAGCGCCCAGTCGGTGAACACTGAAGCTTTCTTT	CASAQSVNTEAFF
.	TRBV7-8	TRBJ1-2	12	.	TGTGCCAGCAGCCCCGCCCCCTATGGCTACACCTTC	CASSPAPYGYTF
.	TRBV12-3/TRBV12-4	TRBJ1-5	13	.	TGTGCCAGCAGTAAGGGGGGGGATCAGCCCCAGCATTTT	CASSKGGDQPQHF
.	TRBV5-1	TRBJ2-2	14	.	TGCGCCAGCAGCCCCCTGGGGGAGGCCGGGGAGCTGTTTTTT	CASSPLGEAGELFF
.	TRBV7-9	TRBJ2-1	15	TRBD2	TGTGCCAGCAGTTGGCGGGAGTCAGCCTACAATGAGCAGTTCTTC	CASSWRESAYNEQFF
.	TRBV7-9	TRBJ1-2	16	.	TGTGCCAGCAGCCGTCGGGCACCGAGGGCGGACTATGGCTACACCTTC	CASSRRAPRADYGYTF
.	TRBV12-3/TRBV12-4	TRBJ1-1	12	.	TGTGCCAGCACCCCTGGATCAGCGTATCCTTTCTTT	CASTPGSAYPFF
.	TRBV19	TRBJ1-6	19	.	TGTGCCAGTAGTATGAGATGGTGGCGGGAGAGCTCCTATAATTCACCCCTCCACTTT	CASSMRWWRESSYNSPLHF
.	TRBV7-9	TRBJ2-1	11	.	TGTGCCAGCAGTTTATCAATGAGGCAGTTCTTC	CASSLSMRQFF
.	TRBV19	TRBJ1-1	15	TRBD1	TGTGCCAGTAGGCGCACGGGACAGGGGATAGCTGAAGCTTTCTTT	CASRRTGQGIAEAFF
.	TRBV12-3/TRBV12-4	TRBJ1-5	13	.	TGTGCCAGCAGTTTTCTAGAGGATCAGCCCCAGCATTTT	CASSFLEDQPQHF
.	TRBV11-3	TRBJ2-1	16	.	TGTGCCAGCAGCTTAGAGACCGGGAGTAGATACAATGAGCAGTTCTTC	CASSLETGSRYNEQFF
.	TRBV2	TRBJ1-1	13	.	TGTGCCAGCAGTGAAGCTGGAGGTACTGAAGCTTTCTTT	CASSEAGGTEAFF